This TCR beta chain was recorded in a study of early T cells in non-severe SARS-CoV-2 infection. Study summary: From unsorted whole blood, bulk RNA was sequenced, and the chains remained unpaired.

Comment on this clonotype: Antigen: not known.

Study findings and constraints: A preference for anti-spike CD8 responses marked VDJdb matching, which missed private and CD4 specificities.

J lost 13 bases, V lost 2 bases, and 10 bases had no gene match. CDR1 and CDR2 from the germline V gene are LGHDT and YNNKEL (reference sequence). The CDR3 has 14 residues. TCRdb re-called the 5' RACE reads with MiXCR, one entry per CDR3 protein. The sample includes some 80,000 distinct CDR3 sequences, around 5% of them seen just once. The sample here was whole blood, taken at baseline. The chain couples TRBV3-1 to TRBJ2-4; 8 bases are shared with TRBD1. The TCR was taken from an adult who was a healthcare worker with PCR-confirmed SARS-CoV-2 infection or an uninfected control (not recorded which). The DNA for the CDR3 is TGTGCCAGCAGCCAATCCGAGGGAACAGGGGGACAGTACTTC. Translating it yields CASSQSEGTGGQYF.